This TCR beta chain comes out of a study of T cell changes during pregnancy in multiple sclerosis (dated by TCRdb to between 2018 and 2021). As for the study more broadly: The study looked at changes in the T cell repertoire across pregnancy in women with multiple sclerosis.

V drops 3 bases and J drops 6 bases, leaving 9 bases in between. Taken from the germline V gene (reference sequence), the CDR1 and CDR2 loops are MNHEY and SMNVEV. The CDR3 measures 13 amino acids from cysteine to phenylalanine. The only DNA kept is the CDR3, 39 bases in frame from the first base. The library came from the immunoSEQ multiplex PCR assay. TCRdb holds this immuneACCESS table with in-frame rearrangements only. Some clones are missing; in checked studies, unresolved V genes explain under half, and the rest has no known cause. The sample contains tens of thousands of clones, 92% of them found a single time. The leading ten clones occupy approximately 2.8% of the sample. Points on this clone: What antigen it recognizes has not been identified. Base quality data are lacking; no much larger clone is found one base away.

Sequencing was performed on CD8+ T cells from peripheral blood mononuclear cells, taken in the third trimester of pregnancy. The chain was built from TRBV27 and TRBJ2-1; the best D guess is TRBD2, with 7 bases matching. The TCR comes from a female donor in good health, enrolled as a control in a pregnancy study. In nucleotides, the sequence is TGTGCCAGCAGTTTGGGGGGGCGCAATGAGCAGTTCTTC. Its product reads: CASSLGGRNEQFF.